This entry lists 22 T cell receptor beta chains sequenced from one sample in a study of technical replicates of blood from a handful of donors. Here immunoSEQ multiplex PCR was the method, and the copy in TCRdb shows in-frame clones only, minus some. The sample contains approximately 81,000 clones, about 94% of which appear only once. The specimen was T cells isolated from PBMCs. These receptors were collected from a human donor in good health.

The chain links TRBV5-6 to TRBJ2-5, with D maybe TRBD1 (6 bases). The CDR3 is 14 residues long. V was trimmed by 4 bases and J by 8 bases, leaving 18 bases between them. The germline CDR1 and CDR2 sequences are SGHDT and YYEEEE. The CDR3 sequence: CASSLPTGVRTQYF. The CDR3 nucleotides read TGTGCCAGCAGCCTACCGACAGGTGTTCGAACCCAGTACTTC.

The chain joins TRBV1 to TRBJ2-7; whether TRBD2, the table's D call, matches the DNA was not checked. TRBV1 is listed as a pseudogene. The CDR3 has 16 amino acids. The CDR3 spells CTSSHAASGASIEQYF. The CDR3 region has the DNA TGCACCAGCAGCCATGCTGCTAGCGGGGCCTCTATAGAGCAGTACTTC.

CDR3 loop: CASSYGLEYEQYF. CDR3 DNA sequence: TGTGCCAGCTCCTATGGTTTGGAGTACGAGCAGTACTTC. The rearrangement uses TRBV6-1 and TRBJ2-7; no reliable D call. Germline CDR1 and CDR2: MNHNS and SASEGT. The CDR3 extends over 13 amino acids. V was shortened by 8 bases and J by 4 bases, with 15 bases between the two germline ends.

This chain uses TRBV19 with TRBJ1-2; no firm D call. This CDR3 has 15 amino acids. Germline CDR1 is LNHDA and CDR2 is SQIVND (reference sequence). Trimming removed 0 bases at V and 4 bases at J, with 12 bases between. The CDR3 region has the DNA TGTGCCAGTAGTATAGATCTCGAACACATCTATGGCTACACCTTC. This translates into CASSIDLEHIYGYTF. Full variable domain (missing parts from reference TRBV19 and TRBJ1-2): DGGITQSPKYLFRKEGQNVTLSCEQNLNHDAMYWYRQDPGQGLRLIYYSQIVNDFQKGDIAEGYSVSREKKESFPLTVTSAQKNPTAFYLCASSIDLEHIYGYTFGSGTRLTVV.

CDR3 DNA sequence: TGTGCCAGCAGGTCACTAGCGAACTACGGGAATGAGCAGTTCTTC. Its protein is CASRSLANYGNEQFF. The V gene is TRBV6-1, the J gene TRBJ2-1, with 7 bases identical to TRBD2. The CDR3 consists of 15 residues. J lost 7 bases, V lost 6 bases, and 12 bases had no gene match. Germline-derived CDR1 and CDR2 are MNHNS and SASEGT.

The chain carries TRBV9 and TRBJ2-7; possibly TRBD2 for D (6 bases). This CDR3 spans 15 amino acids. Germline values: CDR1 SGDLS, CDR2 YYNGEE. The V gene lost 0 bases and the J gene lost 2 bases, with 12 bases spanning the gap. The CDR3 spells CASSVAPSATYEQYF. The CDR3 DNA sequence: TGTGCCAGCAGCGTAGCTCCTAGCGCGACCTACGAGCAGTACTTC.

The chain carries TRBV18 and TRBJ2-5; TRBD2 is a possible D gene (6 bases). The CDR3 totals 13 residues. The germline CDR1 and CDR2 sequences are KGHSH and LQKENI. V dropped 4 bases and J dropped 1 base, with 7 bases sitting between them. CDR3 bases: TGTGCCAGCTCACGGGACTTCCAAGAGACCCAGTACTTC. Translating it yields CASSRDFQETQYF.

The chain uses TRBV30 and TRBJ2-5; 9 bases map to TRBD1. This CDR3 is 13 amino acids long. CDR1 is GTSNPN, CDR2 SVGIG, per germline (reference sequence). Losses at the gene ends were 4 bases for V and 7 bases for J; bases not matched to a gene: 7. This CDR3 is CAWIQGADLTQYF. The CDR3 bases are TGTGCCTGGATACAGGGGGCGGATTTGACCCAGTACTTC.

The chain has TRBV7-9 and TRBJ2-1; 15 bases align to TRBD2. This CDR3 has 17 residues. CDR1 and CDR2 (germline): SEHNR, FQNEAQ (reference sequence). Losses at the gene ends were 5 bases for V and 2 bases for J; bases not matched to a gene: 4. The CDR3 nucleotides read TGTGCCAGCAGCGATAGGACTAGCGGGAGGGCCTACAATGAGCAGTTCTTC. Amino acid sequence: CASSDRTSGRAYNEQFF.

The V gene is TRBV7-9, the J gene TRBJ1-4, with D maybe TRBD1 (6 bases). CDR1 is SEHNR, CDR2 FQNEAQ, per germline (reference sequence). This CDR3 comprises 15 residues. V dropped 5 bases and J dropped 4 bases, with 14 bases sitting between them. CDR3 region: CASSRPTGVNEKLFF. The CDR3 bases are TGTGCCAGCAGCCGCCCGACAGGTGTTAATGAAAAACTGTTTTTT.

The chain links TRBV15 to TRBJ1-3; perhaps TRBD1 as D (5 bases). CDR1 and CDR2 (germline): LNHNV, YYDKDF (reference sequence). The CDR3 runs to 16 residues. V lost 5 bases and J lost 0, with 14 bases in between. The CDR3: CATSGLTEDSGNTIYF. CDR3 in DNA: TGTGCCACCAGCGGCCTGACAGAAGACTCTGGAAACACCATATATTTT.

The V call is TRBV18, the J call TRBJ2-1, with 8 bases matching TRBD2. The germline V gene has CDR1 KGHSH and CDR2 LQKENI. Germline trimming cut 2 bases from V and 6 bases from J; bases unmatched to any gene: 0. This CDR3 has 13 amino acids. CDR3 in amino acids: CASSPSGSNEQFF. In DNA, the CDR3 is TGTGCCAGCTCACCAAGCGGGAGCAATGAGCAGTTCTTC.

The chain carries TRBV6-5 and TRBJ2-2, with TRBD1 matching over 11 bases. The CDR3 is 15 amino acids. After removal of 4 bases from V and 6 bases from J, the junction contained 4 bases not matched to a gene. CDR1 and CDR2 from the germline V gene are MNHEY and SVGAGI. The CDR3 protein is CASSWGQGVAGELFF. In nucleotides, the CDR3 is TGTGCCAGCAGTTGGGGACAGGGGGTCGCCGGGGAGCTGTTTTTT.

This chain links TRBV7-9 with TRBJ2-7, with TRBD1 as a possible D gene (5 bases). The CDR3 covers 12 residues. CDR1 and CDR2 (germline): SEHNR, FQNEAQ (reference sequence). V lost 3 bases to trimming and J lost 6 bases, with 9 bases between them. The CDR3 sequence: CASSFRASEQYF. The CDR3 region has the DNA TGTGCCAGCAGCTTCAGGGCTAGCGAGCAGTACTTC.

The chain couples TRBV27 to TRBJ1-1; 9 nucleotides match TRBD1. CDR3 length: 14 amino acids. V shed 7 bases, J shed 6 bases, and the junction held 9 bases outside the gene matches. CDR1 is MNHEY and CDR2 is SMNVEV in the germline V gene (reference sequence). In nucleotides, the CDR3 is TGTGCCAGCATTAAGACAGGGGGGTTAGCTGAAGCTTTCTTT. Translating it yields CASIKTGGLAEAFF.

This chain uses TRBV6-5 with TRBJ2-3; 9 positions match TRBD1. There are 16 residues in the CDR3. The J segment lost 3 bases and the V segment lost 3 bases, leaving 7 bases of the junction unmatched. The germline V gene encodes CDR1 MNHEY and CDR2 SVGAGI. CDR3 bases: TGTGCCAGCAGTTATGCACTGGGACAGGGAACAGATACGCAGTATTTT. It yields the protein CASSYALGQGTDTQYF.

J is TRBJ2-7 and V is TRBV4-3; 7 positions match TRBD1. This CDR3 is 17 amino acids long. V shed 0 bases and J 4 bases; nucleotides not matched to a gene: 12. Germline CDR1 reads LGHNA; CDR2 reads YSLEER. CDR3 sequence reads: CASSQERSGTENYEQYF. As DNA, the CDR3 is TGCGCCAGCAGCCAAGAAAGGTCCGGGACAGAGAATTACGAGCAGTACTTC.

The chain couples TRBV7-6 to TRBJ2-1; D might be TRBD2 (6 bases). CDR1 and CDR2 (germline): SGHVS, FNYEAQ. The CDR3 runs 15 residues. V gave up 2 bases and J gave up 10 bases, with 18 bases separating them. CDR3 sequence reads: CASSLFAGPMGEQFF. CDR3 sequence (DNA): TGTGCCAGCAGCTTATTCGCGGGGCCCATGGGGGAGCAGTTCTTC.

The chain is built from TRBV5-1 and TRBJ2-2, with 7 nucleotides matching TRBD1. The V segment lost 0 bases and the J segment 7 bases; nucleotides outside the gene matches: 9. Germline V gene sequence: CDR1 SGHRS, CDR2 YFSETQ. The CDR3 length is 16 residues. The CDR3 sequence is CASSLALQGVSGELFF. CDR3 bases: TGCGCCAGCAGCTTGGCCCTTCAGGGGGTGAGCGGGGAGCTGTTTTTT.

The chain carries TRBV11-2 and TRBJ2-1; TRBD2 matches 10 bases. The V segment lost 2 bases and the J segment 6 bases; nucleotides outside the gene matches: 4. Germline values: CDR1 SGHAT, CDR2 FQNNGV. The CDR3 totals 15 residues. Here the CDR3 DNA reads TGTGCCAGCAGCTTACTAGCGGGAGTAGGCAATGAGCAGTTCTTC. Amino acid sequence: CASSLLAGVGNEQFF.

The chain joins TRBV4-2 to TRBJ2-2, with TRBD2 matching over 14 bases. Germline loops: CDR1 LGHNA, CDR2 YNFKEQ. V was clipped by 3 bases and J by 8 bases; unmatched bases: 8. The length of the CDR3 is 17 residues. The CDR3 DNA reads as TGTGCCAGCAGCCATTCGACCGGGACTAGCGGGAGTGGGGAGCTGTTTTTT. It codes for CASSHSTGTSGSGELFF.

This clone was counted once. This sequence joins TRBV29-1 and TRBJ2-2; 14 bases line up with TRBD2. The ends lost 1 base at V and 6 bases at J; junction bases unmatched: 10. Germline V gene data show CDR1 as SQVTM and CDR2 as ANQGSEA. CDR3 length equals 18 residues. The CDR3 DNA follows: TGCAGCGTTGAAGGCCCCCGACTAGCGGGAGGGCCCGCCGGGGAGCTGTTTTTT. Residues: CSVEGPRLAGGPAGELFF.